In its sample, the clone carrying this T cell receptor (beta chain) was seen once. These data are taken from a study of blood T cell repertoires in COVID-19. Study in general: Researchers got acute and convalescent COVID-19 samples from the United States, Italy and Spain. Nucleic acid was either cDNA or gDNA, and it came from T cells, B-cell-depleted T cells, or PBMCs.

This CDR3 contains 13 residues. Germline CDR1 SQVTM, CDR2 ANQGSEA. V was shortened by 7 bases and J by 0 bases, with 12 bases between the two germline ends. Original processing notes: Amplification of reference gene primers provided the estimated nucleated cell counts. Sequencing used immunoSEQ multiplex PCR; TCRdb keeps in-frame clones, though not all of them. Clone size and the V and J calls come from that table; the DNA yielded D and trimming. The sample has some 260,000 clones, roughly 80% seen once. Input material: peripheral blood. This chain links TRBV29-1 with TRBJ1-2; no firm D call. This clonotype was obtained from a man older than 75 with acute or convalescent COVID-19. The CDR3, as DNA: TGCAGCGGGAGGATCGCGCCTAACTATGGCTACACCTTC. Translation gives CSGRIAPNYGYTF.